Listed below are T cell receptor beta chains from one sample, sequenced in a study of synovial regulatory T cells in juvenile arthritis. TCRdb's copy holds only in-frame clones and misses some; the assay was immunoSEQ multiplex PCR. With about 10,000 clones in the sample, the ten largest clones hold around 1.7%. Sample: Treg cells from blood. The receptor source for this set is a donor aged 2-30 years with juvenile idiopathic arthritis. The CDR3 runs from the conserved cysteine through the conserved F or W.

len: 15
j_gene: TRBJ2-3
v_gene: TRBV7-9
CDR3aa: CATDPLGGAGDTQYF

len: 13
j_gene: TRBJ2-2
v_gene: TRBV30
CDR3aa: CAWSARATGELFF

len: 15
j_gene: TRBJ1-2
v_gene: TRBV7-2
CDR3aa: CASSRDRSANYGYTF

len: 15
j_gene: TRBJ1-2
v_gene: TRBV6-6
CDR3aa: CASSYDDRGQKGYTF

len: 16
j_gene: TRBJ2-1
v_gene: TRBV6-1
CDR3aa: CASSEYGGSVYNEQFF

len: 14
j_gene: TRBJ1-4
v_gene: TRBV7-2
CDR3aa: CASSLNSANEKLFF

len: 16
j_gene: TRBJ2-1
v_gene: TRBV5-8
CDR3aa: CASVWKGTSAYNEQFF

len: 15
j_gene: TRBJ1-5
v_gene: TRBV5-6
CDR3aa: CASSLWVHSNQPQHF

len: 17
j_gene: TRBJ2-3
v_gene: TRBV4-1
CDR3aa: CASSLKGPSGSTDTQYF

len: 12
j_gene: TRBJ2-7
v_gene: TRBV2
CDR3aa: CASSEGPHEQYF

len: 15
j_gene: TRBJ2-7
v_gene: TRBV27
CDR3aa: CASSHGTGGIYEQYF

len: 16
j_gene: TRBJ1-2
v_gene: TRBV4-1
CDR3aa: CASSLAGTLGPYGYTF

len: 15
j_gene: TRBJ1-5
v_gene: TRBV7-2
CDR3aa: CASSPRTGSDQPQHF

len: 12
j_gene: TRBJ2-7
v_gene: TRBV15
CDR3aa: CATSRDVGEQYF

len: 16
j_gene: TRBJ1-2
v_gene: TRBV4-1
CDR3aa: CASSPKRQGVGYGYTF

len: 12
j_gene: TRBJ1-4
v_gene: TRBV29-1
CDR3aa: CSVGATNEKLFF